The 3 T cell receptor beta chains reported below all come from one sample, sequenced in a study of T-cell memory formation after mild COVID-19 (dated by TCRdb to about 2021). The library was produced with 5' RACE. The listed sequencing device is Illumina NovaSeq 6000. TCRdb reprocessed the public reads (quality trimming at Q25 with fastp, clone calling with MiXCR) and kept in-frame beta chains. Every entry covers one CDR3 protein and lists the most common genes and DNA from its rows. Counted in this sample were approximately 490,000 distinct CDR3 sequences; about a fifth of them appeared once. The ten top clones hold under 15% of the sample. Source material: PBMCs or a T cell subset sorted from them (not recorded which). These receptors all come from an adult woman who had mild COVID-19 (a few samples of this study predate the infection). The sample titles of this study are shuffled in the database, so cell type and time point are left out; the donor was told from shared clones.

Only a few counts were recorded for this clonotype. The CDR3 DNA reads TGTGCCAGCAGTGAATCACCCTCTAGCGGGATTTCCTACAATGAGCAGTTCTTC. Its translation is CASSESPSSGISYNEQFF. The chain couples TRBV25-1 to TRBJ2-1; 9 bases match TRBD2. The V gene end was trimmed by 1 base and the J gene end by 1 base; junction bases not matched to a gene: 8. CDR3 length: 18 residues. Germline CDR1 is MGHDK and CDR2 is SYGVNS.

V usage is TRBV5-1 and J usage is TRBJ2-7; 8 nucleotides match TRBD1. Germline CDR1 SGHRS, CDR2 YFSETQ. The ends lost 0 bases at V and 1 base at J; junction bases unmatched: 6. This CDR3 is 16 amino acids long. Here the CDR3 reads CASSLDPDRASYEQYF. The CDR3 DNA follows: TGCGCCAGCAGCTTGGATCCGGACAGGGCGTCCTACGAGCAGTACTTC. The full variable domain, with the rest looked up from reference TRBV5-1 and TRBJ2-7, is KAGVTQTPRYLIKTRGQQVTLSCSPISGHRSVSWYQQTPGQGLQFLFEYFSETQRNKGNFPGRFSGRQFSNSRSEMNVSTLELGDSALYLCASSLDPDRASYEQYFGPGTRLTVT.

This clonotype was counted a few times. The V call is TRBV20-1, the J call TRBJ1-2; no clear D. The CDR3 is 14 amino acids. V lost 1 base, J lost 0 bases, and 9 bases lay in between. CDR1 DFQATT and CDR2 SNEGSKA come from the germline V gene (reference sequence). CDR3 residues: CSARGREANYGYTF. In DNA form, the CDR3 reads TGCAGTGCTAGAGGCCGAGAAGCTAACTATGGCTACACCTTC.